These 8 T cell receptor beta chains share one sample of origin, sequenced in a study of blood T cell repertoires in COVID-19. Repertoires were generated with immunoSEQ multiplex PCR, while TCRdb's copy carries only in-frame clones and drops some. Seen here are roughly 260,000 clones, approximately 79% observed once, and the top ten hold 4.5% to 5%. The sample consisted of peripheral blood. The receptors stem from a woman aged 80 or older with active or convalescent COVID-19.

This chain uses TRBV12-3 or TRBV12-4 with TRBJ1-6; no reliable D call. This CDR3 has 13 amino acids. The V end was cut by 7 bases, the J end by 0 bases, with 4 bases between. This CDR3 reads CASMSSYNSPLHF. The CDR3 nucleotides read TGTGCCAGCATGAGCTCCTATAATTCACCCCTCCACTTT.

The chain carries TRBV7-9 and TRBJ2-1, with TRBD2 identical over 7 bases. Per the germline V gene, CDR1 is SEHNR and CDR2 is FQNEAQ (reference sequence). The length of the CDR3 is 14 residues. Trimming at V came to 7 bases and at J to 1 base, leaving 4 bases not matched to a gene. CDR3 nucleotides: TGTGCCAGCATATCGGGGGGTTCCTACAATGAGCAGTTCTTC. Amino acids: CASISGGSYNEQFF.

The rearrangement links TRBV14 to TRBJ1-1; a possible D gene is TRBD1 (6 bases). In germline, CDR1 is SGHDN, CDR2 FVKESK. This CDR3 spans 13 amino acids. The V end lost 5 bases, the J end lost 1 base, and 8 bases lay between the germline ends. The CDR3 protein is CASSLQGNTEAFF. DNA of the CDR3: TGTGCCAGCAGCTTACAGGGGAACACTGAAGCTTTCTTT.

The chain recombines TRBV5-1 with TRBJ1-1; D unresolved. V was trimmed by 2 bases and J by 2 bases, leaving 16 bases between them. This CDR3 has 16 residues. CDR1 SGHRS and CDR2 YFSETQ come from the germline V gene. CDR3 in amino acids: CASSLSPLAANTEAFF. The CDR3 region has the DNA TGCGCCAGCAGCTTAAGTCCCCTGGCGGCCAACACTGAAGCTTTCTTT.

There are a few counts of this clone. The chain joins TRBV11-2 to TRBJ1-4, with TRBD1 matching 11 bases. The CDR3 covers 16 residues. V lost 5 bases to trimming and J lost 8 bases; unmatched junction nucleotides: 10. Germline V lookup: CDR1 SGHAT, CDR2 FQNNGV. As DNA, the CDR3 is TGTGCCAGCAGCGAAGGCTGGACAGGGGGCTTGGAAAAACTGTTTTTT. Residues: CASSEGWTGGLEKLFF.

Here the CDR3 reads CASSADEQYF. CDR3 sequence (DNA): TGCGCCAGCAGTGCAGACGAGCAGTACTTC. V and J are TRBV10-2 and TRBJ2-7; no clear D gene. V lost 4 bases and J 5 bases, leaving 3 bases between the germline ends. CDR1 is WSHSY, CDR2 SAAADI, per germline. This CDR3 spans 10 amino acids.

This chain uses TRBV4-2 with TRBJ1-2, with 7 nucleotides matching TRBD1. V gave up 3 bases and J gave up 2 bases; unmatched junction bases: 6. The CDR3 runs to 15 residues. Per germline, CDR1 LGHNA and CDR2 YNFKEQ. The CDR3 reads CASSQDDRENYGYTF. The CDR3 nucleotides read TGTGCCAGCAGCCAGGATGACAGGGAAAACTATGGCTACACCTTC.

The CDR3 reads CASSLESGLYEQYF. The CDR3 bases are TGCGCCAGCAGCTTGGAGTCAGGGCTCTACGAGCAGTACTTC. The genes are TRBV5-1 and TRBJ2-7; a possible D gene is TRBD1 (5 bases). Germline values: CDR1 SGHRS, CDR2 YFSETQ. Deletions cut 0 bases from V and 3 bases from J, with 10 bases between. The CDR3 runs 14 residues.